The present T cell receptor beta chain was sequenced within a study of blood T cell repertoires in COVID-19. The V gene end was trimmed by 3 bases and the J gene end by 0 bases; junction bases not matched to a gene: 8. Germline values: CDR1 LNHDA, CDR2 SQIVND (reference sequence). This CDR3 region has 17 residues. In the original processing: By means of reference gene primer amplification, nucleated cell counts were estimated. TCRdb's table, derived via immunoSEQ multiplex PCR, lists solely in-frame clones and lacks some. V and J calls and clone size follow that table, whereas D and trimming were derived from the DNA. The sample holds about 99,000 clones, approximately 85% seen once.

The sequence came from a man aged 60-69 years with acute or convalescent COVID-19. Sequenced sample: peripheral blood. The chain employs TRBV19 and TRBJ1-3; 7 bases match TRBD1. The CDR3 spells CASSIYGQAFSGNTIYF. CDR3 in DNA: TGTGCCAGTAGTATCTACGGACAGGCCTTCTCTGGAAACACCATATATTTT.